This TCR beta chain was captured in a study of PD-1 blockade in classical Hodgkin lymphoma. General observations from the study: Newly diagnosed patients reportedly had lower baseline TCR diversity than healthy donors. Those starting nivolumab under 1 year post-ASCT were excluded. CD4+ but not CD8+ TCR diversity rose significantly by C4D1.

Clones were read by immunoSEQ multiplex PCR, and TCRdb kept only the in-frame ones, dropping some. The sample has around 13,000 clones; about 80% are singletons. In every patient, relapse followed autologous stem cell transplantation, while exposure to brentuximab vedotin differed. Classifying best responses yielded complete response, partial response or progressive disease. Germline CDR1 MNHEY, CDR2 SVGAGI. The ends were cut back, 2 bases at V and 16 bases at J, with 15 bases in the middle. There are 13 residues in the CDR3. As for this clone: What it binds is unknown.

V gene TRBV6-5 combines with J gene TRBJ2-6; D unresolved. The receptor's source is a human donor with classical Hodgkin lymphoma. This material consisted of peripheral blood mononuclear cells (PBMCs), taken at baseline. CDR3 sequence reads: CASSYNPETGLTF. As DNA, the CDR3 is TGTGCCAGCAGTTACAATCCAGAAACCGGACTGACTTTC.